Presented here are 31 T cell receptor beta chains from one specimen sequenced in a study of T cell repertoires in cytomegalovirus infection. These receptors' targets are unknown. TCRdb re-derived calls from the reads in MiXCR, one entry per CDR3 protein. The table has 680,000 or so distinct CDR3 sequences, approximately 33% seen once. The source material was cultured PBMCs, sampled from culture after CMV antigen stimulation. These receptors were taken from a human donor in good health (CMV status not recorded). Some clones in this sample may be carry-over from other donors' samples.

CDR3 DNA sequence: TGCAGTGCACGGAGGGGGGTCAGGGAGACCCAGTACTTC. Encoded protein: CSARRGVRETQYF. The V gene is TRBV20-1, the J gene TRBJ2-5; D is possibly TRBD1 or TRBD2 (6 bases each). Trimming left V 6 bases short and J 5 bases short, with 16 bases between. The CDR3 sequence is 13 residues long. Germline lookup yields CDR1 DFQATT and CDR2 SNEGSKA (reference sequence).

This chain connects TRBV29-1 to TRBJ2-3, with 9 positions matching TRBD2. CDR1 and CDR2 from the germline V gene are SQVTM and ANQGSEA. With 6 bases clipped from V and 5 bases from J, the junction kept 9 bases outside the gene matches. This CDR3 region has 14 residues. CDR3 DNA sequence: TGCAGCGTCGCCCAGCGGGGGGATGGAGATACGCAGTATTTT. Its translation is CSVAQRGDGDTQYF.

This clonotype was found a few times. This rearrangement joins TRBV28 to TRBJ1-5; maybe TRBD1 (6 bases). V was cut by 5 bases and J by 0 bases, with 14 bases left in between. Germline V lookup: CDR1 MDHEN, CDR2 SYDVKM. The CDR3 runs 16 residues. In DNA form, the CDR3 reads TGTGCCAGCAGTAGCCCGGGCAGGGGTAGCAATCAGCCCCAGCATTTT. This translates into CASSSPGRGSNQPQHF.

There are many counts of this clonotype. The rearrangement joins TRBV7-2 to TRBJ2-3; D uncertain. CDR1 SGHTA and CDR2 FQGNSA come from the germline V gene. The CDR3 length is 13 residues. Trimming pared 5 bases from V and 1 base from J, leaving 7 bases between. In DNA form, the CDR3 reads TGTGCCAGCAGCCACAGCGGCACAGATACGCAGTATTTT. It specifies CASSHSGTDTQYF. The full variable domain, with the rest looked up from reference TRBV7-2 and TRBJ2-3, is GAGVSQSPSNKVTEKGKDVELRCDPISGHTALYWYRQSLGQGLEFLIYFQGNSAPDKSGLPSDRFSAERTGGSVSTLTIQRTQQEDSAVYLCASSHSGTDTQYFGPGTRLTVL.

A few counts support this clonotype. This chain links TRBV7-8 with TRBJ2-5; 12 bases are shared with TRBD1. Germline CDR1 and CDR2: SGHVS and FQNEAQ. Trimming at V came to 5 bases and at J to 4 bases, leaving 11 bases not matched to a gene. The CDR3 is made up of 17 amino acids. The DNA for the CDR3 is TGTGCCAGCAGCACGCGAACCGGGACAGGGGGCGCAGAGACCCAGTACTTC. This encodes CASSTRTGTGGAETQYF.

Only a few counts were recorded for this clonotype. The J gene is TRBJ2-7, the V gene TRBV6-2 or TRBV6-3, with D perhaps matching TRBD2 (5 bases). CDR1 MNHEY and CDR2 SVGEGT come from the germline V gene. Trimming removed 7 bases at V and 5 bases at J, with 27 bases between. The CDR3 is 17 amino acids. CDR3 residues: CASTLRMYGLAGHEQYF. In nucleotides, the CDR3 is TGTGCCAGCACCCTAAGGATGTATGGGCTAGCTGGCCACGAGCAGTACTTC.

The chain joins TRBV4-3 to TRBJ2-3; D assignment may be TRBD1 or TRBD2 (6 bases each). CDR3 size: 15 residues. V lost 4 bases and J 6 bases, leaving 17 bases between the germline ends. Looked up from germline, CDR1 is LGHNA and CDR2 is YSLEER. In DNA, the CDR3 is TGCGCCAGCAGCCGATTAGGGGGGATCGCTGATACGCAGTATTTT. Translating it yields CASSRLGGIADTQYF.

V gene TRBV12-3 or TRBV12-4 combines with J gene TRBJ1-6; D call uncertain. The CDR3 contains 13 residues. The ends were cut back, 6 bases at V and 9 bases at J, with 12 bases in the middle. The CDR3 bases are TGTGCCAGCAGCTCGATCAGTGGTTCACCCCTCCACTTT. Translating gives CASSSISGSPLHF.

The chain uses TRBV2 and TRBJ2-3; D may be TRBD1 (5 bases). Trimming cost V 10 bases and J 11 bases, with 16 bases left between them. Germline loops: CDR1 SNHLY, CDR2 FYNNEI. The CDR3 consists of 11 residues. CDR3 nucleotides: TGTGCCACCCCCGTGCAGGGTGAGCAGTATTTT. Its protein product is CATPVQGEQYF. Together with reference TRBV2 and TRBJ2-3, the CDR3 gives the full variable domain: EPEVTQTPSHQVTQMGQEVILRCVPISNHLYFYWYRQILGQKVEFLVSFYNNEISEKSEIFDDQFSVERPDGSNFTLKIRSTKLEDSAMYFCATPVQGEQYFGPGTRLTVL.

This clonotype was detected ten times or more. The rearrangement joins TRBV7-6 to TRBJ2-6; weak D call: TRBD1 (6 bases). Germline-derived CDR1 and CDR2 are SGHVS and FNYEAQ. The CDR3 runs 16 residues. Trimming removed 5 bases from V and 0 bases from J, with 11 bases in between. CDR3: CASSPEGGSGANVLTF. The CDR3 region has the DNA TGTGCCAGCAGCCCGGAAGGGGGCTCTGGGGCCAACGTCCTGACTTTC.

The chain is built from TRBV11-2 and TRBJ2-1, with 15 bases identical to TRBD2. V lost 6 bases and J lost 9; bases outside the gene matches: 6. The CDR3 totals 15 residues. Germline V gives CDR1 SGHAT, CDR2 FQNNGV. The CDR3 DNA reads as TGTGCCAGCAGACGGACTAGCGGGAGGGCCGGTGAGCAGTTCTTC. This sequence encodes CASRRTSGRAGEQFF.

The V gene is TRBV20-1, the J gene TRBJ1-1; 7 positions match TRBD1. J lost 5 bases, V lost 1 base, and 1 base had no gene match. Germline CDR1 is DFQATT and CDR2 is SNEGSKA (reference sequence). The CDR3 totals 12 residues. CDR3 region: CSARVQGTEAFF. CDR3 nucleotide sequence: TGCAGTGCTAGAGTACAGGGGACTGAAGCTTTCTTT.

The sample holds one count of this clonotype. The V gene is TRBV12-3 or TRBV12-4, the J gene TRBJ2-1, with TRBD2 matching over 14 bases. V lost 6 bases to trimming and J lost 7 bases; unmatched junction nucleotides: 5. The CDR3 runs 15 residues. CDR3: CASRRLAGGRNEQFF. The CDR3 region has the DNA TGTGCCAGCAGGAGACTAGCGGGGGGGCGGAATGAGCAGTTCTTC.

The chain joins TRBV18 to TRBJ1-3, with 9 bases matching TRBD1. Germline V gene sequence: CDR1 KGHSH, CDR2 LQKENI. The CDR3 extends over 15 amino acids. V shed 6 bases, J shed 2 bases, and the junction held 5 bases outside the gene matches. The CDR3 region is CASSKQGAPGNTIYF. The DNA for the CDR3 is TGTGCCAGCTCGAAACAGGGGGCGCCTGGAAACACCATATATTTT.

The gene calls are TRBV20-1 and TRBJ2-1, with 8 bases fitting TRBD2. The V segment lost 1 base and the J segment 5 bases; nucleotides outside the gene matches: 16. CDR3 length: 18 amino acids. Germline-derived CDR1 and CDR2 are DFQATT and SNEGSKA (reference sequence). This chain's CDR3 is CSARGLIEGLEFNNEQFF. CDR3 coding DNA: TGCAGTGCTAGAGGTCTAATTGAGGGACTAGAATTTAACAATGAGCAGTTCTTC.

This clonotype was recorded at least ten times. The CDR3 nucleotides read TGTGCCAGCAGTCCAACCCTAGGGGCTGGCTACACCTTC. Encoded protein: CASSPTLGAGYTF. This chain connects TRBV12-3 or TRBV12-4 to TRBJ1-2; possibly TRBD1 for D (5 bases). Trimming shortened V by 5 bases and J by 7 bases, and 14 bases separated the two germline ends. This CDR3 has 13 residues.

This clonotype was counted many times. V usage is TRBV7-8 and J usage is TRBJ2-3; no reliable D call. V was cut by 4 bases and J by 3 bases, with 14 bases left in between. The CDR3 runs to 15 residues. Germline V gene sequence: CDR1 SGHVS, CDR2 FQNEAQ. The CDR3 protein is CASSYYMGTTDTQYF. The CDR3 DNA is TGTGCCAGCAGCTATTACATGGGAACTACAGATACGCAGTATTTT.

This clonotype was detected a few times. V gene TRBV28 combines with J gene TRBJ2-5; D may be TRBD2 (6 bases). Germline values: CDR1 MDHEN, CDR2 SYDVKM. The V end lost 8 bases, the J end lost 4 bases, and 17 bases lay between the germline ends. This CDR3 is built from 14 residues. The CDR3 DNA follows: TGTGCCAGCGTCGCGGCGGGGCTGGGAGAGACCCAGTACTTC. It encodes CASVAAGLGETQYF. Drawing the rest from reference TRBV28 and TRBJ2-5, the complete variable domain is DVKVTQSSRYLVKRTGEKVFLECVQDMDHENMFWYRQDPGLGLRLIYFSYDVKMKEKGDIPEGYSVSREKKERFSLILESASTNQTSMYLCASVAAGLGETQYFGPGTRLLVL.

This clonotype has a handful of counts. The chain joins TRBV27 to TRBJ2-7, with 9 bases that match TRBD1. J was trimmed by 6 bases and V by 9 bases; bases with no gene match: 6. The germline CDR1 and CDR2 sequences are MNHEY and SMNVEV (reference sequence). This CDR3 comprises 12 residues. CDR3 amino acids: CASRRQGVEQYF. The CDR3 DNA sequence: TGTGCCAGTCGCCGACAGGGGGTCGAGCAGTACTTC.

The chain uses TRBV6-2 or TRBV6-3 and TRBJ2-7; no clear D. CDR3 length equals 12 residues. The V gene's germline CDR1 is MNHEY and CDR2 SVGEGT. Trimming stripped 6 bases from V and 8 bases from J, with 14 bases between. The CDR3, as DNA: TGTGCCAGCAGCCCCCGGGCCGCTCAGCAGTACTTC. The encoded protein is CASSPRAAQQYF.

This clonotype was counted between two and nine times. The V and J genes are TRBV7-9 and TRBJ2-3; no definite D call. Germline V gene data show CDR1 as SEHNR and CDR2 as FQNEAQ (reference sequence). The CDR3 spans 13 residues. Trimming removed 1 base from V and 8 bases from J, with 10 bases in between. The CDR3 sequence: CASSLEQIGTQYF. The CDR3 DNA follows: TGTGCCAGCAGCTTAGAACAGATCGGTACGCAGTATTTT.

This sequence joins TRBV7-8 and TRBJ1-5; possible D gene TRBD1, 6 bases. The CDR3 totals 11 residues. Looked up from germline, CDR1 is SGHVS and CDR2 is FQNEAQ. The germline V and J ends were trimmed by 3 bases and 9 bases, with 6 bases remaining between them. The CDR3 nucleotides read TGTGCCAGCAGCTTGACAGGGCCCCAGCATTTT. Its protein product is CASSLTGPQHF. Complete variable domain (other parts from reference TRBV7-8 and TRBJ1-5): GAGVSQSPRYKVAKRGQDVALRCDPISGHVSLFWYQQALGQGPEFLTYFQNEAQLDKSGLPSDRFFAERPEGSVSTLKIQRTQQEDSAVYLCASSLTGPQHFGDGTRLSIL.

V and J are TRBV20-1 and TRBJ2-1; TRBD2 matches at 11 bases. The V gene end was trimmed by 8 bases and the J gene end by 9 bases; junction bases not matched to a gene: 9. CDR1 is DFQATT and CDR2 is SNEGSKA in the germline V gene (reference sequence). This CDR3 contains 13 residues. CDR3 bases: TGCAGTTCTCGTAGCGGGAGGGCGGGTGAGCAGTTCTTC. It yields the protein CSSRSGRAGEQFF.

The table lists this clonotype with many counts. The chain carries TRBV7-9 and TRBJ2-7; D uncertain. The CDR3 length is 13 residues. V lost 5 bases to trimming and J lost 1 base, with 9 bases between them. Germline V lookup: CDR1 SEHNR, CDR2 FQNEAQ (reference sequence). The CDR3 nucleotides are TGTGCCAGCAGCGCGGTAGGTTCCTACGAGCAGTACTTC. Residues: CASSAVGSYEQYF.

In this sample, this clonotype turned up a few times. This chain joins TRBV7-6 and TRBJ2-1; D is unresolved. CDR1 and CDR2 from the germline V gene are SGHVS and FNYEAQ. Trimming removed 2 bases from V and 2 bases from J, with 10 bases in between. The CDR3 loop spans 15 amino acids. The chain's CDR3 is CASSLKGPPYNEQFF. In nucleotides, the CDR3 is TGTGCCAGCAGCTTAAAAGGTCCTCCCTACAATGAGCAGTTCTTC. The full variable domain, with the rest looked up from reference TRBV7-6 and TRBJ2-1, is GAGVSQSPRYKVTKRGQDVALRCDPISGHVSLYWYRQALGQGPEFLTYFNYEAQQDKSGLPNDRFSAERPEGSISTLTIQRTEQRDSAMYRCASSLKGPPYNEQFFGPGTRLTVL.

V and J are TRBV7-8 and TRBJ1-4; weak D call: TRBD1 (5 bases). Trimming cost V 1 base and J 0 bases, with 12 bases left between them. The CDR3 runs to 17 residues. CDR1 and CDR2 from the germline V gene are SGHVS and FQNEAQ. CDR3 in DNA: TGTGCCAGCAGCTTAGGAGGATCGGGGGCAACTAATGAAAAACTGTTTTTT. Residues: CASSLGGSGATNEKLFF.

This chain links TRBV2 with TRBJ1-2; D uncertain. CDR1 is SNHLY, CDR2 FYNNEI, per germline. The CDR3 is made up of 14 amino acids. Trimming cost V 8 bases and J 5 bases, with 18 bases left between them. Here the CDR3 DNA reads TGTGCCAGCCCCAGCACTAGACGGCGGTATGGCTACACCTTC. Encoded protein: CASPSTRRRYGYTF.

This chain joins TRBV12-3 or TRBV12-4 and TRBJ2-1, with D perhaps matching TRBD1 or TRBD2 (6 bases each). This CDR3 region has 12 residues. With 6 bases removed from V and 10 bases from J, the gap between germline ends came to 13 bases. This chain's CDR3 is CASSWRRGEQFF. The CDR3 nucleotides read TGTGCCAGCAGCTGGCGGAGGGGGGAGCAGTTCTTC.

The chain uses TRBV7-4 and TRBJ2-2; 9 bases match TRBD2. Losses at the gene ends were 5 bases for V and 6 bases for J; bases not matched to a gene: 7. CDR1 and CDR2 from the germline V gene are SGHVT and SQSDAQ. The CDR3 totals 15 residues. Here the CDR3 DNA reads TGTGCCAGCAGCCCCTATAGCGGGGGTGCCGGGGAGCTGTTTTTT. Amino acids: CASSPYSGGAGELFF.

This clonotype was counted many times. V usage is TRBV7-2 and J usage is TRBJ1-6; D gene ambiguous. In germline, CDR1 is SGHTA, CDR2 FQGNSA. V lost 2 bases, J lost 11 bases, and 10 bases lay in between. CDR3 size: 13 residues. The chain's CDR3 is CASSLQVDAPLHF. The CDR3 DNA reads TGTGCCAGCAGCTTACAGGTTGATGCACCCCTCCACTTT.

Many counts were recorded for this clonotype. This chain links TRBV7-2 with TRBJ2-7, with 7 positions matching TRBD1. This CDR3 contains 17 residues. The V gene's germline CDR1 is SGHTA and CDR2 FQGNSA. The J segment lost 0 bases and the V segment lost 5 bases, leaving 13 bases of the junction unmatched. Written as DNA, the CDR3 is TGTGCCAGCAGCCTTAGGGGGCTGGGTATGAACTCCTACGAGCAGTACTTC. Its translation is CASSLRGLGMNSYEQYF.